The 29 T cell receptor beta chains given below trace back to one sample, sequenced in a study of cytomegalovirus exposure and HLA in healthy donors. Data came from immunoSEQ multiplex PCR; TCRdb stores just in-frame clones and leaves some out. The sample consists of over 150,000 clones, roughly 95% of them appearing once. Sample: PBMCs. The source is a woman between 18 and 29 years old in good health and CMV-seronegative.

The CDR3 reads CASSQLSLAGQYYGYTF. The CDR3 nucleotides read TGCGCCAGCAGCCAATTATCCCTCGCCGGACAGTACTATGGCTACACCTTC. The rearrangement uses TRBV4-3 and TRBJ1-2; possibly TRBD1 for D (6 bases). The CDR3 length is 17 residues. V lost 2 bases and J lost 3, with 19 bases in between. CDR1 and CDR2 from the germline V gene are LGHNA and YSLEER.

J is TRBJ2-3 and V is TRBV4-2, with 11 bases matching TRBD2. CDR1 and CDR2 (germline): LGHNA, YNFKEQ. The CDR3 is 15 residues long. V shed 3 bases and J 4 bases; nucleotides not matched to a gene: 3. CDR3 in DNA: TGTGCCAGCAGCCAGCTACTAGCGGGGGCAGATACGCAGTATTTT. This gives the protein CASSQLLAGADTQYF.

The chain has TRBV7-2 and TRBJ1-5; TRBD1 agrees at 7 bases. The CDR3 sequence is 16 residues long. The germline gives CDR1 SGHTA, CDR2 FQGNSA. After removal of 0 bases from V and 4 bases from J, the junction contained 6 bases not matched to a gene. The chain's CDR3 is CASSLAGRGLNQPQHF. CDR3 nucleotides: TGTGCCAGCAGCTTAGCGGGCAGGGGGTTAAATCAGCCCCAGCATTTT.

This clone was recorded only once. CDR3 amino acids: CASSLAGTGGVGYNEQFF. CDR3 nucleotides: TGTGCCAGCAGCTTAGCAGGGACAGGGGGCGTGGGTTACAATGAGCAGTTCTTC. This chain links TRBV7-2 with TRBJ2-1; the match to TRBD1 covers 12 bases. From germline, CDR1 is SGHTA and CDR2 FQGNSA. With V trimmed by 0 bases and J by 4 bases, 7 bases remained unmatched. The CDR3 sequence is 18 residues long.

The CDR3 DNA is TGTGCCAGCAGCGCGAGCGGGGGGCCCTCGAATGAGCAGTTCTTC. Amino acids: CASSASGGPSNEQFF. The rearrangement uses TRBV9 and TRBJ2-1, with 9 bases matching TRBD2. V dropped 3 bases and J dropped 7; count of bases not matched to a gene: 8. There are 15 residues in the CDR3. Per germline, CDR1 SGDLS and CDR2 YYNGEE.

This rearrangement joins TRBV29-1 to TRBJ1-5; D call uncertain. Germline-derived CDR1 and CDR2 are SQVTM and ANQGSEA. This CDR3 has 13 amino acids. V lost 4 bases, J lost 0 bases, and 7 bases lay in between. The DNA of the CDR3 is TGCAGCGTTGTGGAGAATAGCAATCAGCCCCAGCATTTT. Amino acids: CSVVENSNQPQHF. Drawing the rest from reference TRBV29-1 and TRBJ1-5, the complete variable domain is SAVISQKPSRDICQRGTSLTIQCQVDSQVTMMFWYRQQPGQSLTLIATANQGSEATYESGFVIDKFPISRPNLTFSTLTVSNMSPEDSSIYLCSVVENSNQPQHFGDGTRLSIL.

The chain carries TRBV30 and TRBJ1-6, with 7 bases aligning to TRBD1. Trimming removed 1 base from V and 7 bases from J; junction bases left unmatched: 7. This CDR3 region has 15 residues. Looked up from germline, CDR1 is GTSNPN and CDR2 is SVGIG (reference sequence). As DNA, the CDR3 is TGTGCCTGGAGTGGGCCGCAGGGGGTGAATTCACCCCTCCACTTT. Its protein product is CAWSGPQGVNSPLHF.

The chain links TRBV6-6 to TRBJ2-4; 7 bases map to TRBD1. CDR1 is MNHNY and CDR2 is SVGAGI in the germline V gene (reference sequence). The ends lost 4 bases at V and 1 base at J; junction bases unmatched: 7. The CDR3 runs 16 residues. CDR3 amino acids: CASSSQTGMAKNIQYF. The CDR3 region has the DNA TGTGCCAGCAGTTCCCAGACAGGGATGGCCAAAAACATTCAGTACTTC.

The gene calls are TRBV18 and TRBJ1-6; 8 nucleotides line up with TRBD1. Unmatched junction bases numbered 4, after V lost 8 bases and J lost 7 bases. CDR3 size: 13 residues. CDR1 is KGHSH, CDR2 LQKENI, per germline. The CDR3, as DNA: TGTGCCAGCCTGGACAGGGTGAATTCACCCCTCCACTTT. Translation: CASLDRVNSPLHF.

The chain carries TRBV30 and TRBJ2-7; D unresolved. This CDR3 spans 14 amino acids. Germline assignment: CDR1 GTSNPN and CDR2 SVGIG (reference sequence). Trimming shortened V by 0 bases and J by 3 bases, and 12 bases separated the two germline ends. CDR3 nucleotides: TGTGCCTGGAGTGTAAATAGCCAATTCTACGAGCAGTACTTC. Protein sequence: CAWSVNSQFYEQYF.

The V call is TRBV6-5, the J call TRBJ2-2; D perhaps matches TRBD1 (5 bases). This CDR3 contains 15 residues. V lost 2 bases to trimming and J lost 1 base, with 8 bases between them. In germline, CDR1 is MNHEY, CDR2 SVGAGI. Here the CDR3 reads CASSYGAQNTGELFF. The CDR3 DNA sequence: TGTGCCAGCAGTTACGGGGCCCAGAACACCGGGGAGCTGTTTTTT.

In regard to this clone: The junction departs from the called germline gene at one end, perhaps through a read error. The V call is TRBV7-7, the J call TRBJ2-5; TRBD2 matches 8 bases. The CDR3 is 14 residues long. Germline values: CDR1 SSHAT, CDR2 FNYEAQ (reference sequence). For the CDR3, the DNA is TGTGCTAGCAGCCAGGGACTAGAGGAAGAGACCCAGTACTTC. It codes for CASSQGLEEETQYF.

The chain joins TRBV7-9 to TRBJ2-7, with TRBD1 as a possible D gene (6 bases). The length of the CDR3 is 16 residues. V gave up 4 bases and J gave up 1 base, with 17 bases separating them. CDR1 is SEHNR, CDR2 FQNEAQ, per germline (reference sequence). The CDR3 protein is CASSSRTGLQSYEQYF. CDR3 nucleotides: TGTGCCAGCAGCTCCCGAACAGGGCTCCAATCCTACGAGCAGTACTTC.

The chain has TRBV27 and TRBJ2-3; possible D gene TRBD1, 6 bases. CDR3 length: 13 residues. The germline CDR1 and CDR2 sequences are MNHEY and SMNVEV (reference sequence). V was clipped by 7 bases and J by 6 bases, with 14 bases between them. The chain's CDR3 is CASTLRTVDTQYF. DNA of the CDR3: TGTGCCAGCACCCTGCGGACAGTTGATACGCAGTATTTT.

J is TRBJ2-1 and V is TRBV4-1, with D uncertain. From germline, CDR1 is MGHRA and CDR2 YSYEKL. The CDR3 contains 13 residues. Trimming removed 1 base from V and 5 bases from J, with 6 bases in between. The CDR3 DNA reads as TGCGCCAGCAGCCAAGGCAGAAACAATGAGCAGTTCTTC. Protein: CASSQGRNNEQFF.

The chain recombines TRBV2 with TRBJ2-3; D ambiguous. Germline assignment: CDR1 SNHLY and CDR2 FYNNEI. Deletions cut 8 bases from V and 0 bases from J, with 9 bases between. The CDR3 is 13 residues long. CDR3: CASVGPSTDTQYF. Written as DNA, the CDR3 is TGTGCCAGCGTTGGCCCTAGCACAGATACGCAGTATTTT.

V usage is TRBV13 and J usage is TRBJ2-7; D may be TRBD1 (6 bases). V was trimmed by 5 bases and J by 2 bases, leaving 13 bases between them. This CDR3 is 14 amino acids long. Germline CDR1 reads PRHDT; CDR2 reads FYEKMQ (reference sequence). CDR3 region: CASSLTGQTYEQYF. The CDR3 bases are TGTGCCAGCAGCCTTACTGGACAGACCTACGAGCAGTACTTC.

V and J are TRBV29-1 and TRBJ2-7; D perhaps matches TRBD1 (6 bases). The CDR3 spans 13 residues. Per germline, CDR1 SQVTM and CDR2 ANQGSEA. V gave up 6 bases and J gave up 5 bases, with 17 bases separating them. CDR3 sequence: CSVDGDITDEQYF. Here the CDR3 DNA reads TGCAGCGTAGACGGGGACATTACTGACGAGCAGTACTTC.

This sequence joins TRBV6-6 and TRBJ1-1; D is unclear. V lost 0 bases and J lost 6, with 17 bases in between. Germline loops: CDR1 MNHNY, CDR2 SVGAGI (reference sequence). The CDR3 contains 16 residues. CDR3: CASSYSKAGSAAEAFF. The DNA of the CDR3 is TGTGCCAGCAGTTACTCGAAGGCCGGCTCGGCGGCTGAAGCTTTCTTT.

The chain combines TRBV7-2 with TRBJ2-3, with 9 bases identical to TRBD1. This CDR3 has 15 residues. The germline gives CDR1 SGHTA, CDR2 FQGNSA. V trimming: 5 bases; J trimming: 4 bases; junction bases outside the gene matches: 7. CDR3 DNA sequence: TGTGCCAGCAGCGACGGGACAGGGTATGCAGATACGCAGTATTTT. Translated, it gives CASSDGTGYADTQYF.

This chain uses TRBV7-9 with TRBJ2-1; the match to TRBD2 covers 13 bases. V shed 4 bases, J shed 8 bases, and the junction held 5 bases outside the gene matches. The CDR3 sequence is 15 residues long. CDR1 is SEHNR and CDR2 is FQNEAQ in the germline V gene (reference sequence). The chain's CDR3 is CASSSQGLAGDEQFF. The CDR3 DNA reads as TGTGCCAGCAGCTCTCAAGGACTAGCGGGGGATGAGCAGTTCTTC.

This clone appeared once. The J gene is TRBJ2-1, the V gene TRBV6-5; D gene uncertain. CDR1 MNHEY and CDR2 SVGAGI come from the germline V gene. V was pared by 0 bases and J by 4 bases, with 7 bases between. The length of the CDR3 is 14 residues. CDR3 in amino acids: CASSYSQDYNEQFF. DNA of the CDR3: TGTGCCAGCAGTTACTCGCAGGATTACAATGAGCAGTTCTTC.

The chain employs TRBV6-4 and TRBJ1-1; tentatively, D is TRBD1 (5 bases). Germline V gives CDR1 MRHNA, CDR2 SNTAGT. The CDR3 is 17 amino acids. V lost 0 bases to trimming and J lost 0 bases, with 14 bases between them. CDR3 residues: CASSDSFISGVNTEAFF. CDR3 bases: TGTGCCAGCAGTGACTCGTTTATATCGGGGGTGAACACTGAAGCTTTCTTT.

The chain employs TRBV10-3 and TRBJ1-1, with D unresolved. CDR3 length: 13 residues. Looked up from germline, CDR1 is ENHRY and CDR2 is SYGVKD. Trimming shortened V by 0 bases and J by 8 bases, and 10 bases separated the two germline ends. CDR3: CAISESSGGEAFF. The CDR3 DNA sequence: TGTGCCATCAGTGAGTCTTCGGGAGGAGAAGCTTTCTTT.

J is TRBJ2-7 and V is TRBV5-6, with a possible D match to TRBD1 (5 bases). The germline V gene has CDR1 SGHDT and CDR2 YYEEEE. V shed 1 base and J shed 2 bases, with 13 bases lying between them. This CDR3 has 15 residues. The CDR3 is CASSLFEQGPYEQYF. In DNA form, the CDR3 reads TGTGCCAGCAGCTTGTTCGAGCAGGGTCCCTACGAGCAGTACTTC. Filled out from reference TRBV5-6 and TRBJ2-7, the complete variable domain reads DAGVTQSPTHLIKTRGQQVTLRCSPKSGHDTVSWYQQALGQGPQFIFQYYEEEERQRGNFPDRFSGHQFPNYSSELNVNALLLGDSALYLCASSLFEQGPYEQYFGPGTRLTVT.

As concerns this clone: One end of the junction does not line up with germline, which may come from a read error. This sequence joins TRBV11-2 and TRBJ2-1; 12 bases line up with TRBD2. The CDR3 totals 16 residues. The germline V gene encodes CDR1 SGHAT and CDR2 FQNNGV. The CDR3 coding sequence is TGTGACAGCAGCGCCACTAGCGGGGGGCCTCACGATGAGCAGTTCTTC. This translates into CDSSATSGGPHDEQFF.

The chain couples TRBV6-6 to TRBJ1-5; D is perhaps TRBD1 (6 bases). Looked up from germline, CDR1 is MNHNY and CDR2 is SVGAGI (reference sequence). V lost 6 bases, J lost 1 base, and 13 bases lay in between. CDR3 length equals 15 residues. CDR3 nucleotides: TGTGCCAGCAGCCGGGGGCGGGAGAGCAATCAGCCCCAGCATTTT. It is translated as CASSRGRESNQPQHF.

This chain links TRBV7-9 with TRBJ1-1; D is possibly TRBD1 (5 bases). The CDR3 is 15 residues long. From germline, CDR1 is SEHNR and CDR2 FQNEAQ (reference sequence). The V end was cut by 1 base, the J end by 5 bases, with 14 bases between. CDR3 bases: TGTGCCAGCAGCTTAGTTGGGGGAGGTAGAACTGAAGCTTTCTTT. The encoded protein is CASSLVGGGRTEAFF.

This chain uses TRBV7-9 with TRBJ1-1; 11 bases are shared with TRBD1. V lost 4 bases and J lost 5; bases outside the gene matches: 3. This CDR3 comprises 14 residues. Per germline, CDR1 SEHNR and CDR2 FQNEAQ (reference sequence). CDR3 residues: CASSWGQGETEAFF. The CDR3, as DNA: TGTGCCAGCAGCTGGGGACAGGGGGAGACTGAAGCTTTCTTT.